Listed here are 18 T cell receptor beta chains from one sample, sequenced in a study of blood T cells in healthy people across ages. The use of a sample-barcoded 5' primer and a J-beta primer mix characterized a second PCR of roughly 7 to 11 cycles. MiXCR, run by TCRdb on the 5' RACE reads, gives a single entry per CDR3 protein. The sample yields around 790,000 distinct CDR3 sequences, 44% seen once. Sequences were obtained from blood. Receptors originate from a man aged 55-75 years in good health.

This clonotype was seen more than once but under ten times. The gene calls are TRBV29-1 and TRBJ2-5; the D is unclear. There are 13 residues in the CDR3. Trimming shortened V by 0 bases and J by 0 bases, and 5 bases separated the two germline ends. Germline V lookup: CDR1 SQVTM, CDR2 ANQGSEA. In DNA form, the CDR3 reads TGCAGCGTTGAAGAAGTTTACCAAGAGACCCAGTACTTC. Its protein product is CSVEEVYQETQYF.

This clonotype has a handful of counts. The V and J genes are TRBV6-1 and TRBJ2-1; D ambiguous. The germline V and J ends were trimmed by 4 bases and 6 bases, with 7 bases remaining between them. The CDR3 covers 12 residues. CDR1 MNHNS and CDR2 SASEGT come from the germline V gene. The CDR3 coding sequence is TGTGCCAGCAGTGGGGTGGGCAATGAGCAGTTCTTC. Translation gives CASSGVGNEQFF.

This clonotype has just a few counts. V gene TRBV4-1 combines with J gene TRBJ1-1; D is perhaps TRBD1 (5 bases). Trimming took 5 bases from V and 7 from J, leaving 23 bases between them. Per the germline V gene, CDR1 is MGHRA and CDR2 is YSYEKL. CDR3 length: 16 residues. The CDR3 here is CASSYSKGSQRDEAFF. The CDR3 DNA is TGCGCCAGCAGCTACTCGAAGGGGTCCCAGAGGGATGAAGCTTTCTTT.

This clonotype was detected ten times or more. The gene calls are TRBV29-1 and TRBJ2-7, with TRBD1 as a possible D gene (6 bases). V lost 6 bases and J 2 bases, leaving 14 bases between the germline ends. The CDR3 has 13 amino acids. Germline V gene sequence: CDR1 SQVTM, CDR2 ANQGSEA. For the CDR3, the DNA is TGCAGCGTGGCCGGGACAAAAACCTACGAGCAGTACTTC. Residues: CSVAGTKTYEQYF.

This clonotype was recorded many times. The chain is built from TRBV5-1 and TRBJ2-7, with 9 bases lining up with TRBD1. The germline V gene encodes CDR1 SGHRS and CDR2 YFSETQ. The CDR3 covers 14 residues. Trimming cost V 3 bases and J 3 bases; bases outside gene matches: 4. The CDR3 nucleotides read TGCGCCAGCAGCTCTCGGACAGGGGACTACGAGCAGTACTTC. Protein sequence: CASSSRTGDYEQYF.

The CDR3 loop is CARTGGADTQYF. The CDR3 nucleotides read TGTGCCAGGACAGGGGGAGCAGATACGCAGTATTTT. The chain uses TRBV2 and TRBJ2-3, with 9 positions matching TRBD1. Germline V gene data show CDR1 as SNHLY and CDR2 as FYNNEI. V trimming: 9 bases; J trimming: 4 bases; junction bases outside the gene matches: 2. The CDR3 sequence is 12 residues long.

This clonotype appeared a few times. The CDR3 DNA reads TGCGCCAGCAGCACCCACCGGGACGGCGAGCAGTACTTC. Translated: CASSTHRDGEQYF. The chain has TRBV5-1 and TRBJ2-7; D possibly matches TRBD1 or TRBD2 (5 bases each). The CDR3 extends over 13 amino acids. Trimming took off 4 bases at V and 6 bases at J, with 14 bases between the two ends. Germline CDR1 reads SGHRS; CDR2 reads YFSETQ.

This clonotype came up many times. The chain uses TRBV7-8 and TRBJ2-1; TRBD2 matches 10 bases. The CDR3 covers 18 residues. The V gene's germline CDR1 is SGHVS and CDR2 FQNEAQ. V gave up 3 bases and J gave up 1 base; unmatched junction bases: 9. For the CDR3, the DNA is TGTGCCAGCAGCTTCCAAGCGGGGGGGCGAGAGTCCTACAATGAGCAGTTCTTC. Amino acid sequence: CASSFQAGGRESYNEQFF.

This rearrangement joins TRBV29-1 to TRBJ2-2; D is unresolved. The CDR3 length is 11 residues. Germline V lookup: CDR1 SQVTM, CDR2 ANQGSEA. In nucleotides, the CDR3 is TGCTCAGCTTGGGACACCGGGGAGCTGTTTTTT. Amino acids: CSAWDTGELFF.

This clonotype was seen just once. V and J are TRBV5-1 and TRBJ2-2; D ambiguous. The V gene lost 0 bases and the J gene lost 7 bases, with 13 bases spanning the gap. The CDR3 extends over 15 amino acids. CDR1 is SGHRS and CDR2 is YFSETQ in the germline V gene. CDR3 DNA: TGCGCCAGCAGCTTGGTGACCCTTAGAGGCGGGGAGCTGTTTTTT. It yields the protein CASSLVTLRGGELFF. Filled out from reference TRBV5-1 and TRBJ2-2, the complete variable domain reads KAGVTQTPRYLIKTRGQQVTLSCSPISGHRSVSWYQQTPGQGLQFLFEYFSETQRNKGNFPGRFSGRQFSNSRSEMNVSTLELGDSALYLCASSLVTLRGGELFFGEGSRLTVL.

The genes are TRBV11-2 and TRBJ1-1; maybe TRBD1 (5 bases). In germline, CDR1 is SGHAT, CDR2 FQNNGV. This CDR3 is 12 amino acids long. The V end lost 5 bases, the J end lost 7 bases, and 11 bases lay between the germline ends. CDR3 sequence (DNA): TGTGCCAGCAGCCGGGAGGGGCGTGAAGCTTTCTTT. It codes for CASSREGREAFF.

This clonotype was detected only a few times. This rearrangement joins TRBV7-9 to TRBJ2-4; the D is unclear. V dropped 1 base and J dropped 4 bases, with 11 bases sitting between them. The CDR3 is 15 residues long. Germline values: CDR1 SEHNR, CDR2 FQNEAQ (reference sequence). DNA for the CDR3: TGTGCCAGCAGCTTAGATTCCGGTAAAAAAAACATTCAGTACTTC. It encodes CASSLDSGKKNIQYF.

This clonotype was detected only a few times. The chain employs TRBV7-2 and TRBJ2-7, with 7 bases lining up with TRBD2. The CDR3 length is 14 residues. Germline-derived CDR1 and CDR2 are SGHTA and FQGNSA. V trimming: 4 bases; J trimming: 12 bases; junction bases outside the gene matches: 15. The CDR3 DNA sequence: TGTGCCAGCAGCTCCAGCGGGGTATCCCCTGAGTTGTACTTC. Translating it yields CASSSSGVSPELYF.

This clonotype was observed a handful of times. V and J are TRBV6-9 and TRBJ2-5; 7 nucleotides match TRBD1. The germline V gene encodes CDR1 MNHGY and CDR2 SVAAGI. V gave up 8 bases and J gave up 3 bases; unmatched junction bases: 12. This CDR3 spans 15 amino acids. The CDR3 DNA reads as TGTGCCAGCGCACCAGGTTCCCAGGGGGAAGAGACCCAGTACTTC. Amino acid sequence: CASAPGSQGEETQYF.

This clonotype turned up a few times. The chain has TRBV6-2 or TRBV6-3 and TRBJ2-5, with a tentative D call TRBD1 (6 bases). Matching the DNA end better, TRBJ2-7 makes the J call doubtful. Germline-derived CDR1 and CDR2 are MNHEY and SVGEGT. There are 14 residues in the CDR3. In nucleotides, the CDR3 is TGTGCCAGCACCAATTGGGGGCGCGGCTACGAGCAGTACTTC. Protein: CASTNWGRGYEQYF.

Details on this clonotype: At one end the junction does not follow the germline gene, possibly because of a read error. The chain carries TRBV20-1 and TRBJ1-6; D is undetermined. The germline gives CDR1 DFQATT, CDR2 SNEGSKA (reference sequence). This CDR3 has 12 amino acids. CDR3 sequence reads: CSATGGNSPPHF. The DNA for the CDR3 is TGCAGTGCTACCGGTGGTAATTCACCCCCCCACTTT.

The chain couples TRBV20-1 to TRBJ1-4, with a possible D match to TRBD1 (5 bases). In germline, CDR1 is DFQATT, CDR2 SNEGSKA (reference sequence). The CDR3 is 12 residues long. V was clipped by 7 bases and J by 8 bases, with 14 bases between them. The CDR3, as DNA: TGCAGTGGCCGACAGTCGGGGGAAAAACTGTTTTTT. Amino acids: CSGRQSGEKLFF.

The rearrangement links TRBV19 to TRBJ1-6, with no clear D. CDR1 and CDR2 (germline): LNHDA, SQIVND (reference sequence). V dropped 6 bases and J dropped 0 bases, with 9 bases sitting between them. This CDR3 is 15 amino acids long. CDR3 DNA: TGTGCCAGTAGGGTCGGAAGCTCCTATAATTCACCCCTCCACTTT. Translating it yields CASRVGSSYNSPLHF.